A selection of T cell receptor beta chains follows, all from one sample in a study of OX40 agonist ivuxolimab in advanced cancers. Produced via immunoSEQ multiplex PCR; TCRdb's table is partial and in-frame only. The table records tens of thousands of clones, more than 75% of them present only once. The sample in question was CD4+ or CD8+ T cells sorted from blood, obtained in a trial of the OX40 agonist ivuxolimab. The receptors stem from an adult with an advanced solid tumor such as melanoma, head and neck, liver or kidney cancer. Each CDR3 is given with its conserved first and last residue. A D gene is named only where the DNA matches it firmly. Some rows have no size entry. The others give once, few or many, or a class for an expanded clone.

clone_size j_call d_call v_call cdr3_nt cdr3_aa
- TRBJ1-5 - TRBV19 TGTGCCAGTAGTAGCACCCAGCCCCAGCATTTT CASSSTQPQHF
- TRBJ2-2 TRBD2 TRBV2 TGTGCCAGCATGCCGGGACTAGCGTGGACCGGGGAGCTGTTTTTT CASMPGLAWTGELFF
- TRBJ1-4 - TRBV11-2 TGTGCCAGCAGCTCCGGACCCGAAAAACTGTTTTTT CASSSGPEKLFF
- TRBJ2-1 TRBD1 TRBV11-2 TGTGCCAGCAGCCCTGACGGGGGACAGGGGATTTACAATGAGCAGTTCTTC CASSPDGGQGIYNEQFF
- TRBJ2-1 TRBD2 TRBV7-7 TGTGCTAGCAGCTTATTCGTAGGTAGCGGGGCTTGGAATGAGCAGTTCTTC CASSLFVGSGAWNEQFF
few TRBJ2-3 TRBD2 TRBV9 TGTGCCAGCAGCGGTTTTAATAGCGGGGGGGCTACGCAGTATTTT CASSGFNSGGATQYF
- TRBJ1-1 - TRBV2 TGTGCCAGCCAGTCGCCACAGGAGAACACTGAAGCTTTCTTT CASQSPQENTEAFF
medium-sized TRBJ1-2 - TRBV30 TGTGCCTGGAGTGTAAGATCCTATGGCTACACCTTC CAWSVRSYGYTF
- TRBJ1-3 - TRBV6-1 TGTGCCAGCAGCGTAGACAGAATCTCTGGAAACACCATATATTTT CASSVDRISGNTIYF
- TRBJ1-1 - TRBV6-6 TGTGCCAGCAGACCCGACAGGAGAGGGACTGAAGCTTTCTTT CASRPDRRGTEAFF
- TRBJ2-7 - TRBV7-2 TGTGCCAGCAGCTTAGGCTCTATCCGCCACGGCGAGCAGTACTTC CASSLGSIRHGEQYF
- TRBJ2-7 - TRBV28 TGTGCCTCGGGCCAGGACTACGAGCAGTACTTC CASGQDYEQYF
- TRBJ1-2 - TRBV4-3 TGCGCCAGCAGCCAAGATTGGGGGACGGATGGAGGCTACACCTTC CASSQDWGTDGGYTF
- TRBJ1-3 - TRBV6-6 TGTGCCAGTAGGCCAGGGAAGTCTGGAAACACCATATATTTT CASRPGKSGNTIYF
- TRBJ2-1 TRBD1 TRBV12-5 TGTGCTAGTGGTTTGGGAGGGACAGTTGGCAATGAGCAGTTCTTC CASGLGGTVGNEQFF
many TRBJ1-4 - TRBV11-3 TGTGCCAGCAGCTTATCCTTGACACAGGGAGGGGGACTGTTTTTT CASSLSLTQGGGLFF
- TRBJ2-1 - TRBV9 TGTGCCAGCAGCGTAGCTACGAACAATGAGCAGTTCTTC CASSVATNNEQFF
- TRBJ2-5 - TRBV21-1 TGTGCCAGCAGCAAACAGGTTAAAAAGACGGGGGGATCCAGGTTAGAGACCCAGTACTTC CASSKQVKKTGGSRLETQYF
- TRBJ2-4 TRBD2 TRBV19 TGTGCCAGTAGTCCAATAGCGGGGGGCCCGGCAAGTCCTACCAAAAACATTCAGTACTTC CASSPIAGGPASPTKNIQYF
- TRBJ2-7 - TRBV15 TGTGCCACCAGCAATAGAGTTTACGGGTACTCCTACGAGCAGTACTTC CATSNRVYGYSYEQYF
- TRBJ2-7 - TRBV6-1 TGTGCCAGCAGTGAAGGAGGCCACGGTAACCCGGCCCTCTTC CASSEGGHGNPALF
- TRBJ2-7 TRBD1 TRBV28 TGTGCCAGCAGTTCGATACAGGGGGCCCACTACGAGCAGTACTTC CASSSIQGAHYEQYF
- TRBJ2-3 TRBD1 TRBV28 TGTGCCAGCAGCCGAGGACAGGCTTCTAGCACAGATACGCAGTATTTT CASSRGQASSTDTQYF
few TRBJ2-4 - TRBV4-1 TGCGCCAGCAGCCAAGTGGGGGCAGGAGACATTCAGTACTTC CASSQVGAGDIQYF
- TRBJ2-5 - TRBV19 TGTGCCAGTAGTATCCAGGATCTAGAGACCCAGTACTTC CASSIQDLETQYF
- TRBJ2-1 - TRBV7-8 TGTGCCAGCAGCCCCGGGGGGCCTAATGAGCAGTTCTTC CASSPGGPNEQFF
- TRBJ1-1 - TRBV7-9 TGTGCCAGCAGCCGGGGGGGTGAGAGCACTGAAGCTTTCTTT CASSRGGESTEAFF
- TRBJ1-2 - TRBV2 TGTGCCAGCAGTGTCAGGGGCGACTATGGCTACACCTTC CASSVRGDYGYTF
- TRBJ2-5 - TRBV6-5 TGTGCCAGCAGTTACTCGAGGGAGACTCAAGAGACCCAGTACTTC CASSYSRETQETQYF
- TRBJ1-4 TRBD1 TRBV2 TGTGCCAGCAGTTACTCCCGGGACAGGTCCGAGAATGAAAAACTGTTTTTT CASSYSRDRSENEKLFF
- TRBJ2-5 TRBD1 TRBV5-1 TGCGCCAGCAGCTTACAGGGGCGGGAGACCCAGTACTTC CASSLQGRETQYF
- TRBJ2-3 - TRBV6-5 TGTGCCAGCAGTTACGGAGCCCTCATCGGAGATACGCAGTATTTT CASSYGALIGDTQYF
- TRBJ1-5 TRBD1 TRBV4-1 TGCGCCAGCAGCCAGAGTTTACAGGGGATAGCGCCCCAGCATTTT CASSQSLQGIAPQHF
- TRBJ2-7 TRBD2 TRBV5-1 TGCGCCAGCAGCCTCAGCGGGGGCTACGAGCAGTACTTC CASSLSGGYEQYF
- TRBJ1-1 - TRBV7-9 TGTGCCAGCAGCTTAAACGAGGGCCGGGAAGCTTTCTTT CASSLNEGREAFF
- TRBJ2-1 - TRBV9 TGTGCCAGCAGCTCCCGACAGGAGTCCTACAATGAGCAGTTCTTC CASSSRQESYNEQFF
- TRBJ2-1 TRBD2 TRBV7-3 TGTGCCAGCAGCTCGACGACTAGCGGGGGGGCGCATAAGCAGTTCTTC CASSSTTSGGAHKQFF